This T cell receptor (beta chain) was retrieved from a study of human T cells and chemical hapten exposure. Study background: Recorded diagnoses among the mostly female patients were alopecia areata, totalis or universalis. Study results and limitations: Expanded TCR sets contained significantly more large CDR3 similarity clusters than controls.

Regarding time point: patch test 2, 6 weeks after DPC sensitization. This sample's treatment: therapeutic diphenylcyclopropenone sensitization with weekly scalp DPC. Alopecia patients, 18 to 70 years old and DPC-suitable, served as donors. Attachment of unique molecular identifiers to individual cDNA molecules was performed in the library. TCRdb re-called the RACE reads through MiXCR, storing one row per CDR3 protein. The sample carries under 100,000 distinct CDR3 sequences, roughly a tenth recorded once. This clonotype has ten or more counts. Antigen: not known. V was cut by 5 bases and J by 7 bases, with 14 bases left in between. Germline lookup yields CDR1 MNHEY and CDR2 SMNVEV (reference sequence). This CDR3 is built from 14 residues.

The gene calls are TRBV27 and TRBJ1-4, with D maybe TRBD1 (6 bases). The TCR comes from a woman aged 25 to 39 with alopecia areata. Some clones in this sample may be carry-over from other donors' samples. This specimen was whole blood, taken in connection with sensitization to the hapten diphenylcyclopropenone (DPC). CDR3 bases: TGTGCCAGCAGTGAAGGGGGGGCAGGTGAAAAACTGTTTTTT. This codes for CASSEGGAGEKLFF. The whole variable domain, filled in from reference TRBV27 and TRBJ1-4, reads EAQVTQNPRYLITVTGKKLTVTCSQNMNHEYMSWYRQDPGLGLRQIYYSMNVEVTDKGDVPEGYKVSRKEKRNFPLILESPSPNQTSLYFCASSEGGAGEKLFFGSGTQLSVL.